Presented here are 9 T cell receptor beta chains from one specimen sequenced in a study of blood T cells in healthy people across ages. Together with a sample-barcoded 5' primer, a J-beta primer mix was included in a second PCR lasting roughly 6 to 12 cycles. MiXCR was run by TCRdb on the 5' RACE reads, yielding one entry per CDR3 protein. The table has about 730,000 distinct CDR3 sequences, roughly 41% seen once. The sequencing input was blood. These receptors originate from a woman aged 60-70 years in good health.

The CDR3 DNA reads TGTGCCAGCAGCCCGTCTACTAATTCCTACAATGAGCAGTTCTTC. Residues: CASSPSTNSYNEQFF. The chain links TRBV7-2 to TRBJ2-1; the D is unclear. The V and J ends lost 5 bases and 1 base respectively, with 12 bases between them. This CDR3 comprises 15 residues. From germline, CDR1 is SGHTA and CDR2 FQGNSA.

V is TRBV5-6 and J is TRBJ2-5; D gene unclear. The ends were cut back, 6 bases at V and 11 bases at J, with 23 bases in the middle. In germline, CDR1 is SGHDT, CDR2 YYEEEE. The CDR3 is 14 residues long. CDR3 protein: CASNIRAYDNEQYF. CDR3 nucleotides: TGTGCCAGCAATATCCGGGCCTATGACAATGAGCAGTACTTC.

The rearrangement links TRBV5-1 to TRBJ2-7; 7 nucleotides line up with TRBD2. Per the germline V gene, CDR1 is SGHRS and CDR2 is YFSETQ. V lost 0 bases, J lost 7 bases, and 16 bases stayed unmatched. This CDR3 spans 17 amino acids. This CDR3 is CASSLAGSGIEYNEQYF. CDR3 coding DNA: TGCGCCAGCAGCTTGGCTGGGAGCGGGATAGAGTACAATGAGCAGTACTTC.

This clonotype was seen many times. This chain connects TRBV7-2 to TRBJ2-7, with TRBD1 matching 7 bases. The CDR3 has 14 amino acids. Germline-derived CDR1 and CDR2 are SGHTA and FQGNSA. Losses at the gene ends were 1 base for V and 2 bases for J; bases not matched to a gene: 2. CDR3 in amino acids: CASSLGGTAYEQYF. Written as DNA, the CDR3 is TGTGCCAGCAGCTTAGGGGGGACAGCCTACGAGCAGTACTTC.

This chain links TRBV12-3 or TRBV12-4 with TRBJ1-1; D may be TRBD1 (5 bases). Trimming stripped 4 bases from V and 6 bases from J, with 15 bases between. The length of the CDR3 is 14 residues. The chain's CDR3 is CASSSHGGRAEAFF. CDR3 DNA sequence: TGTGCCAGCAGTTCCCATGGGGGACGGGCTGAAGCTTTCTTT.

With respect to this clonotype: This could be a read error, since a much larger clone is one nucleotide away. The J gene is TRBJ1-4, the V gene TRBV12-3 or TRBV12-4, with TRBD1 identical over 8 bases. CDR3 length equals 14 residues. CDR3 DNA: TGTGCCAGCAGTTCCCAGGGGGCGTTAGAAAGACTGTTTTTT. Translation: CASSSQGALERLFF.

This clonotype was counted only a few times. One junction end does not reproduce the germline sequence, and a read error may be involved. CDR3 sequence (DNA): TGCGCCAGCAGCCCACAGGTGAACACTGAAGCTTTCTTT. Protein product: CASSPQVNTEAFF. The genes are TRBV7-2 and TRBJ1-1, with D possibly matching TRBD1 (5 bases). The CDR3 is 13 residues long. Germline V gives CDR1 SGHTA, CDR2 FQGNSA. Using reference TRBV7-2 and TRBJ1-1 for the parts outside the CDR3, the full variable domain is GAGVSQSPSNKVTEKGKDVELRCDPISGHTALYWYRQSLGQGLEFLIYFQGNSAPDKSGLPSDRFSAERTGGSVSTLTIQRTQQEDSAVYLCASSPQVNTEAFFGQGTRLTVV.

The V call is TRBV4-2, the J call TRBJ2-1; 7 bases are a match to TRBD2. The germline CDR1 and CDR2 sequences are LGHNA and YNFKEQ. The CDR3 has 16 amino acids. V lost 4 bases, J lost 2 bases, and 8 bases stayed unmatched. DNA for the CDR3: TGTGCCAGCAGCCCCTCACTAGCGAGGGCCTACAATGAGCAGTTCTTC. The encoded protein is CASSPSLARAYNEQFF.

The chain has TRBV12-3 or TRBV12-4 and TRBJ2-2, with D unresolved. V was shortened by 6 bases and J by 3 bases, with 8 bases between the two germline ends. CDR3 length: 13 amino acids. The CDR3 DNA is TGTGCCAGCAGGGGTTTTCACACCGGGGAGCTGTTTTTT. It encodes CASRGFHTGELFF.